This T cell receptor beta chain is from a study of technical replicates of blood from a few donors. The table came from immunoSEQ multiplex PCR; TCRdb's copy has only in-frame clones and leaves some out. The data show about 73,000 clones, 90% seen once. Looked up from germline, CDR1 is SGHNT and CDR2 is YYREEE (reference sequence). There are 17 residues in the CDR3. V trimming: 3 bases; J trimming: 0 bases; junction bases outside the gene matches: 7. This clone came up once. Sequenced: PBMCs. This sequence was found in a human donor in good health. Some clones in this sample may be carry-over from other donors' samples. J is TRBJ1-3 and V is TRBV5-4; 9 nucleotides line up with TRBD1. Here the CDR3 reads CASSSWTGALSGNTIYF. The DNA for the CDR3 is TGTGCCAGCAGCTCGTGGACAGGGGCCCTCTCTGGAAACACCATATATTTT.